There are a few counts of the clone carrying this TCR beta chain. The antigen remains unidentified. This entry belongs to a study of T cells in narcolepsy. The CDR3 covers 15 residues. Germline V gene sequence: CDR1 SNHLY, CDR2 FYNNEI. The junction had 14 bases not matched to a gene; V was cut back by 5 bases and J by 8 bases. Libraries were prepared by immunoSEQ multiplex PCR; TCRdb keeps only in-frame clonotypes and omits some of them. The sample gives about 29,000 clones, approximately 89% of which show up once; approximately 0.89% is in the top ten. General observations from the study: Healthy controls reportedly lacked the autoreactive clonotypes serially found in patients' blood.

This chain uses TRBV2 with TRBJ1-2; 7 bases are shared with TRBD1. The TCR was taken from a human donor in good health. Input material: memory (CD45RA-) CD4+ T cells from blood. This CDR3 is CASSSRWDRRKGYTF. The CDR3 DNA follows: TGTGCCAGCAGTAGCCGGTGGGACAGAAGGAAAGGCTACACCTTC.